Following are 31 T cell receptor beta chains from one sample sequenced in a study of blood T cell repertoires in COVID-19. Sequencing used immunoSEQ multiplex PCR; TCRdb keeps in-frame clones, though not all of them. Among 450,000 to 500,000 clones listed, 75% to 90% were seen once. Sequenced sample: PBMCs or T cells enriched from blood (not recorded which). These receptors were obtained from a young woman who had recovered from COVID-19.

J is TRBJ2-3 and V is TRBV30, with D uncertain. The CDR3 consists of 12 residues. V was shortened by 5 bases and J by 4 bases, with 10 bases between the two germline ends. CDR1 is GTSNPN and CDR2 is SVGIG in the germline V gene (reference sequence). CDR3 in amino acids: CAWGFAADTQYF. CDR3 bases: TGTGCCTGGGGGTTTGCGGCAGATACGCAGTATTTT.

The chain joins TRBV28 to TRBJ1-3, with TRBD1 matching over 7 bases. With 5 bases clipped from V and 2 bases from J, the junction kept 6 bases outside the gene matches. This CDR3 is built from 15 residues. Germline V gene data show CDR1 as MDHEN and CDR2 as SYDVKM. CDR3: CASSKLDRAGNTIYF. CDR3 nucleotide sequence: TGTGCCAGCAGTAAATTAGACAGGGCTGGAAACACCATATATTTT.

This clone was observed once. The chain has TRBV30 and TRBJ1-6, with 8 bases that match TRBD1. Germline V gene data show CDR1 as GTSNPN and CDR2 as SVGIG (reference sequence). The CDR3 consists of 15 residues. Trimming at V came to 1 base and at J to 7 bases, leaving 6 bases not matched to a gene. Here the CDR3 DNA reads TGTGCCTGGAGTGCGCGGGACAGGAAAAATTCACCCCTCCACTTT. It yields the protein CAWSARDRKNSPLHF.

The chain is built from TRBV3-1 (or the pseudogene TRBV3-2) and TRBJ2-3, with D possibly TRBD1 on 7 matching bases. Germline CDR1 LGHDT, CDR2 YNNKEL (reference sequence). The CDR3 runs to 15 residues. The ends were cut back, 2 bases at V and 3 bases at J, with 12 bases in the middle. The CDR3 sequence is CASSQNPGGTDTQYF. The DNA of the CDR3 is TGTGCCAGCAGCCAAAATCCAGGGGGGACAGATACGCAGTATTTT.

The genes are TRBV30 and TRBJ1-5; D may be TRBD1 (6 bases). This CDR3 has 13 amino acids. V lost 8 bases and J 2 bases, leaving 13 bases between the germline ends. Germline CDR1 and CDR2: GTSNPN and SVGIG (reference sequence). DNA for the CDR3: TGTGCCCTGGGGTCAGGGGGCAATCAGCCCCAGCATTTT. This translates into CALGSGGNQPQHF.

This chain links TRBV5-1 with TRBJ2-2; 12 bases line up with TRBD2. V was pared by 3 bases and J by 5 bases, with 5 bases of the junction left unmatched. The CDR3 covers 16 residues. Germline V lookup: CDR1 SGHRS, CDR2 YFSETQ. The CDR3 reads CASSSGTSGSTGELFF. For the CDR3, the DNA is TGCGCCAGCAGCTCCGGGACTAGCGGGTCGACCGGGGAGCTGTTTTTT.

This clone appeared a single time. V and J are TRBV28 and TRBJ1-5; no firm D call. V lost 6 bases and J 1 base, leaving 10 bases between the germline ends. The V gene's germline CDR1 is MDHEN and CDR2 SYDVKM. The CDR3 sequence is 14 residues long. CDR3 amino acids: CASRRPGSNQPQHF. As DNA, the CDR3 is TGTGCCAGCAGGCGACCGGGGAGCAATCAGCCCCAGCATTTT.

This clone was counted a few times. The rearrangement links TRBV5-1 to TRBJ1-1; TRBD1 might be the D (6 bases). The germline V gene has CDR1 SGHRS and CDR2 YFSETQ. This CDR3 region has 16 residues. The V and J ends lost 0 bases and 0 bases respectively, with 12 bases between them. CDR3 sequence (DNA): TGCGCCAGCAGCTTGGGGCCTACAGGGTTGAACACTGAAGCTTTCTTT. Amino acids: CASSLGPTGLNTEAFF.

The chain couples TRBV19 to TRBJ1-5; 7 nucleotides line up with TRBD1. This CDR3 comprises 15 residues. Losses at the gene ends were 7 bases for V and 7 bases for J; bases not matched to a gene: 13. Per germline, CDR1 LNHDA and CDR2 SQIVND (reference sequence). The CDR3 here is CASTRTGERGQPQHF. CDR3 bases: TGTGCCAGTACCCGCACAGGGGAAAGAGGGCAGCCCCAGCATTTT.

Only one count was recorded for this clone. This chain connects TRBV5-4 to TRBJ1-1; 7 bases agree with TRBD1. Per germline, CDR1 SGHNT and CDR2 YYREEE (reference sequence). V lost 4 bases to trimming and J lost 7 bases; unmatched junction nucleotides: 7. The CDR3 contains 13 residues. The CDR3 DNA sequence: TGTGCCAGCAGCCTGGGACAGACTTATGAAGCTTTCTTT. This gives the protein CASSLGQTYEAFF.

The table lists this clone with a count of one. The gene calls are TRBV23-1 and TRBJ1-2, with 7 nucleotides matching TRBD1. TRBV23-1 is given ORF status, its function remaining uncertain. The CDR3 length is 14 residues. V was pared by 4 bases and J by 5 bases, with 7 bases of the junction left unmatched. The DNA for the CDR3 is TGCGCCAGCAGTCGAGAGACAGGGTCATATGGCTACACCTTC. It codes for CASSRETGSYGYTF.

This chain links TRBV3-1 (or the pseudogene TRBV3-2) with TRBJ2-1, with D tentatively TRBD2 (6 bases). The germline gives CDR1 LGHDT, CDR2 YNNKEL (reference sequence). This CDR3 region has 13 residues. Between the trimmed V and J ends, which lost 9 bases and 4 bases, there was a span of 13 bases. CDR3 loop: CASGAGIYNEQFF. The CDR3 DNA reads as TGTGCCAGTGGCGCGGGGATATACAATGAGCAGTTCTTC.

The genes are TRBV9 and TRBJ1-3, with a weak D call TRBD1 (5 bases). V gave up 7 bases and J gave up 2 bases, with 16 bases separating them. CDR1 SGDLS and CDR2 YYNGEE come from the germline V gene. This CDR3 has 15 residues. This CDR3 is CASSAAWGAGNTIYF. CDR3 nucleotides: TGTGCCAGCTCCGCTGCATGGGGGGCTGGAAACACCATATATTTT.

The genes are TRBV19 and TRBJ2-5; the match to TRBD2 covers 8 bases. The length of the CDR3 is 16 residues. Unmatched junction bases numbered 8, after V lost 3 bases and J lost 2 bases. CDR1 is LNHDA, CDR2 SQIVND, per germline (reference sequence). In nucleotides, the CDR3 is TGTGCCAGTAGTATTGGTCTAGCGGGTCCTCAAGAGACCCAGTACTTC. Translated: CASSIGLAGPQETQYF.

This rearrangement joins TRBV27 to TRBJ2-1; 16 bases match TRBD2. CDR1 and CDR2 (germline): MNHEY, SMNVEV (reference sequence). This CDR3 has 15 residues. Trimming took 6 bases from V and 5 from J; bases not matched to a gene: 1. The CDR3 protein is CASRGLAGGNNEQFF. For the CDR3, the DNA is TGTGCCAGCAGGGGACTAGCGGGGGGGAACAATGAGCAGTTCTTC.

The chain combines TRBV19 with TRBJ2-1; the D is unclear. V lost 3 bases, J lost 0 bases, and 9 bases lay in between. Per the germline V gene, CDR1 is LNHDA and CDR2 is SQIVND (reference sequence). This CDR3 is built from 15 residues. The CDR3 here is CASSISPSSYNEQFF. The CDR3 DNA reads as TGTGCCAGTAGTATTAGTCCAAGCTCCTACAATGAGCAGTTCTTC.

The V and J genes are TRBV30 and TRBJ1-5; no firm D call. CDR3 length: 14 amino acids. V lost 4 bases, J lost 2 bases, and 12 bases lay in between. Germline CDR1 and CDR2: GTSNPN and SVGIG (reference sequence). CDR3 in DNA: TGTGCCTGGAAGAGAGGGCAGGGCAATCAGCCCCAGCATTTT. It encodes CAWKRGQGNQPQHF.

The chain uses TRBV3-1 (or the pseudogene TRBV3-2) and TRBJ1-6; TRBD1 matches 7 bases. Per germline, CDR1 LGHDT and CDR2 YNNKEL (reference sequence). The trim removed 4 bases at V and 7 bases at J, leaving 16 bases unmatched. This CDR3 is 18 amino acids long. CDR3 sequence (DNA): TGTGCCAGCAGCCCACGGGGAGGCCAGGGGGATGAAAATTCACCCCTCCACTTT. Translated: CASSPRGGQGDENSPLHF.

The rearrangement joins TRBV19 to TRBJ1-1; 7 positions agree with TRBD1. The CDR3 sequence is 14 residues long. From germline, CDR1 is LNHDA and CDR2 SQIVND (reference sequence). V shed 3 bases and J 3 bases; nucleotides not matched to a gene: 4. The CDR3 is CASSMDRRDTEAFF. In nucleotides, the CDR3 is TGTGCCAGTAGTATGGACAGGCGAGACACTGAAGCTTTCTTT.

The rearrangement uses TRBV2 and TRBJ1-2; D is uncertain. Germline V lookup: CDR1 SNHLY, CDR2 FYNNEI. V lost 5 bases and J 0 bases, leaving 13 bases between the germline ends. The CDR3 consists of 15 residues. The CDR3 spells CASSPEVLPNYGYTF. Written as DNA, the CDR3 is TGTGCCAGCAGTCCAGAGGTCCTTCCTAACTATGGCTACACCTTC.

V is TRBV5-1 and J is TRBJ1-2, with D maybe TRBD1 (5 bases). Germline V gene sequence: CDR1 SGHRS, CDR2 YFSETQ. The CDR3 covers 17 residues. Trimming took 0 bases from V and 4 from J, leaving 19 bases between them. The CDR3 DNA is TGCGCCAGCAGCTTGGATCCCTTCCCCGGACAACTCTATGGCTACACCTTC. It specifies CASSLDPFPGQLYGYTF. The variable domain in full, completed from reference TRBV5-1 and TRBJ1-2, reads KAGVTQTPRYLIKTRGQQVTLSCSPISGHRSVSWYQQTPGQGLQFLFEYFSETQRNKGNFPGRFSGRQFSNSRSEMNVSTLELGDSALYLCASSLDPFPGQLYGYTFGSGTRLTVV.

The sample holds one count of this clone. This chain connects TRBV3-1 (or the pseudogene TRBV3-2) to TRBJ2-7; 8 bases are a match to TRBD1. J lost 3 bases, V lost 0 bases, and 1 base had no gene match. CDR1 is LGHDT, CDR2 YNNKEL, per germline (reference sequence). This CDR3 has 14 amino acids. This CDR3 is CASSQDTGGYEQYF. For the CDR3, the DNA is TGTGCCAGCAGCCAAGATACAGGGGGCTACGAGCAGTACTTC.

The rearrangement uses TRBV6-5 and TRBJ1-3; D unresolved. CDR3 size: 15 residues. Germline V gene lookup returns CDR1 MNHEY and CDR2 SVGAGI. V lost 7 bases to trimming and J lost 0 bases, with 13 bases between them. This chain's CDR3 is CASISGLSSGNTIYF. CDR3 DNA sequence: TGTGCCAGCATCAGCGGACTGAGCTCTGGAAACACCATATATTTT.

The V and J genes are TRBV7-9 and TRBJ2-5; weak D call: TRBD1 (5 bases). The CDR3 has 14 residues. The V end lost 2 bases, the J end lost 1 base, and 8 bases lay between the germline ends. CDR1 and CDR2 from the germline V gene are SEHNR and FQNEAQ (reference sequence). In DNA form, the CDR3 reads TGTGCCAGCAGCTTAATGACAGCCCAAGAGACCCAGTACTTC. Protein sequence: CASSLMTAQETQYF.

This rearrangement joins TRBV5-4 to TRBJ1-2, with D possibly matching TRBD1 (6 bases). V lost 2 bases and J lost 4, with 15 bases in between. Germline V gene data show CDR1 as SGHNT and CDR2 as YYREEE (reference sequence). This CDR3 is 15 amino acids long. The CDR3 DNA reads TGTGCCAGCAGCTTACAGGGAATTCTTAGCTATGGCTACACCTTC. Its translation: CASSLQGILSYGYTF.

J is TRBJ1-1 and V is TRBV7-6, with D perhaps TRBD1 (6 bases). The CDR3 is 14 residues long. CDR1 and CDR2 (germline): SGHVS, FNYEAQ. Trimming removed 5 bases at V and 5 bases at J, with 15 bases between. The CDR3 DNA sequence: TGTGCCAGCAGCCCCGGGGGGCCCAGGACTGAAGCTTTCTTT. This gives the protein CASSPGGPRTEAFF.

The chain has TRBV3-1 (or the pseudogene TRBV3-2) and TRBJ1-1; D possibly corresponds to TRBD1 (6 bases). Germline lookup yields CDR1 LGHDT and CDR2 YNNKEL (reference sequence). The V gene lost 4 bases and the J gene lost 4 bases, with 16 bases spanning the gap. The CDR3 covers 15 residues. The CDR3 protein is CASSPLAGESTEAFF. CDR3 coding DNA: TGTGCCAGCAGCCCCCTGGCAGGGGAGAGCACTGAAGCTTTCTTT.

The CDR3 sequence is CASSRDTLDYGYTF. CDR3 sequence (DNA): TGTGCCAGCAGCAGGGACACCTTAGACTATGGCTACACCTTC. The chain employs TRBV11-2 and TRBJ1-2, with D tentatively TRBD1 (6 bases). CDR3 length: 14 residues. The V gene's germline CDR1 is SGHAT and CDR2 FQNNGV. The V gene lost 5 bases and the J gene lost 3 bases, with 13 bases spanning the gap. The full variable domain, rest sourced from reference TRBV11-2 and TRBJ1-2, is EAGVAQSPRYKIIEKRQSVAFWCNPISGHATLYWYQQILGQGPKLLIQFQNNGVVDDSQLPKDRFSAERLKGVDSTLKIQPAKLEDSAVYLCASSRDTLDYGYTFGSGTRLTVV.

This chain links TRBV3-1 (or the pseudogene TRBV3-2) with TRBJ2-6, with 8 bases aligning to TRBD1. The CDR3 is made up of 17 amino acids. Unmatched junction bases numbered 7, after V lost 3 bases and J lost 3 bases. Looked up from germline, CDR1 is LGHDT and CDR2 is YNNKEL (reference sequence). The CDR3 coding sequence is TGTGCCAGCAGCCAGGGCAGGGGGCGCGGTGGGGCCAACGTCCTGACTTTC. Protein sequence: CASSQGRGRGGANVLTF.

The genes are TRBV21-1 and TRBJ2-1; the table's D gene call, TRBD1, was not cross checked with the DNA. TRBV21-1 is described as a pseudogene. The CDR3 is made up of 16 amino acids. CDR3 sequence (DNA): TGTGCCAGCAGCAAAGCCCAACTCCTAGGGGGCACTGAGCAGTTCTTC. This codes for CASSKAQLLGGTEQFF.

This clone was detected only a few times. In nucleotides, the CDR3 is TGTGCCAGCAGCGAAGAGGGGGCATTAAATTCACCCCTCCACTTT. As protein: CASSEEGALNSPLHF. The chain is built from TRBV9 and TRBJ1-6; 7 bases map to TRBD1. This CDR3 contains 15 residues. V trimming: 3 bases; J trimming: 7 bases; junction bases outside the gene matches: 7. Germline CDR1 is SGDLS and CDR2 is YYNGEE.